A selection of T cell receptor beta chains follows, all from one sample in a study of blood T cells in healthy people across ages. TCRdb ran MiXCR on the 5' RACE reads and lists one entry per CDR3 protein. The sample gives about 640,000 distinct CDR3 sequences, under 70% of which show up once; over 30% is in the top ten. Sequenced sample: blood. These receptors came from a man aged 60 to 69 in good health. Both conserved end residues are part of each CDR3. Fields, in order: D gene, clone size, J gene, V gene, CDR3 protein, CDR3 DNA. D genes are given only for firm matches. Clone size is not always given. Where it is, it says once, few, many or a class for expanded clones.

>TRBD1|NA|TRBJ1-2|TRBV6-2/TRBV6-3
CASSYSRGGRWYGYTF
TGTGCCAGCAGTTACTCGAGAGGGGGCCGTTGGTATGGCTACACCTTC
>TRBD2|NA|TRBJ2-5|TRBV27
CASRRLAGEQETQYF
TGTGCCAGCAGGCGACTAGCGGGGGAACAAGAGACCCAGTACTTC
>TRBD1|NA|TRBJ2-5|TRBV10-3
CATLQGPQETQYF
TGTGCCACCCTACAGGGGCCCCAAGAGACCCAGTACTTC
>NA|NA|TRBJ1-2|TRBV29-1
CSVDPGARGYTF
TGCAGCGTTGATCCCGGGGCTAGAGGCTACACCTTC
>TRBD2|once|TRBJ2-5|TRBV5-1
CASSLNPGGDQETQYF
TGCGCCAGCAGCTTAAATCCCGGGGGGGACCAAGAGACCCAGTACTTC
>NA|NA|TRBJ1-6|TRBV20-1
CSASRERANSPLHF
TGCAGTGCAAGCCGGGAACGCGCTAATTCACCCCTCCACTTT
>NA|NA|TRBJ1-1|TRBV7-9
CASSPREGINTEAFF
TGTGCCAGCAGCCCCCGAGAGGGGATCAACACTGAAGCTTTCTTT
>NA|once|TRBJ1-6|TRBV2
CASFTDFASPLHF
TGTGCCAGCTTCACGGATTTTGCTTCACCCCTCCACTTT
>NA|NA|TRBJ2-1|TRBV10-3
CAGSPHSYNEQFF
TGTGCCGGCAGTCCACACTCCTACAATGAGCAGTTCTTC
>NA|NA|TRBJ2-1|TRBV20-1
CSARVVGGPYNEQFF
TGCAGTGCTAGAGTAGTGGGGGGCCCCTACAATGAGCAGTTCTTC
>NA|few|TRBJ2-3|TRBV5-1
CASSPRGDTAADTQYF
TGCGCCAGCAGCCCCCGAGGCGATACCGCCGCAGATACGCAGTATTTT
>NA|NA|TRBJ2-1|TRBV7-9
CASSPTLAGNEQFF
TGTGCCAGCAGCCCGACCCTCGCTGGCAATGAGCAGTTCTTC
>NA|NA|TRBJ2-1|TRBV29-1
CSVEFSFDEQFF
TGCAGCGTTGAGTTCTCTTTCGATGAGCAGTTCTTC
>NA|NA|TRBJ1-6|TRBV10-2
CASSEQGSANSPLHF
TGCGCCAGCAGTGAACAGGGTAGTGCTAATTCACCCCTCCACTTT
>NA|NA|TRBJ2-7|TRBV2
CASRRDTICEQYF
TGTGCCAGCAGGCGGGACACCATCTGCGAGCAGTACTTC
>NA|NA|TRBJ1-2|TRBV5-1
CASSPRLGIGYTF
TGCGCCAGCAGCCCGCGGTTGGGAATTGGCTACACCTTC
>TRBD1|many|TRBJ2-1|TRBV4-1
CASKWAGGWDEQFF
TGCGCCAGCAAGTGGGCAGGGGGCTGGGATGAGCAGTTCTTC
>NA|NA|TRBJ1-6|TRBV9
CASGSIAESPLHF
TGTGCCAGCGGTAGTATAGCGGAATCACCCCTCCACTTT
>NA|NA|TRBJ2-1|TRBV29-1
CGVLPWGSYNEQFF
TGCGGCGTTCTACCCTGGGGCTCCTACAATGAGCAGTTCTTC
>NA|NA|TRBJ2-1|TRBV27
CASSFRRGANNEQFF
TGTGCCAGCAGTTTTAGGAGGGGGGCAAACAATGAGCAGTTCTTC
>NA|NA|TRBJ1-4|TRBV7-9
CASSLARVEKLFF
TGTGCCAGCAGCTTAGCCAGGGTCGAAAAACTGTTTTTT
>NA|NA|TRBJ2-3|TRBV13
CASSQIPGGPNTDTQYF
TGTGCCAGCAGCCAAATCCCAGGGGGGCCTAACACAGATACGCAGTATTTT
>TRBD2|NA|TRBJ2-1|TRBV3-1
CASSPTSGGPYEQFF
TGTGCCAGCAGCCCTACTAGCGGGGGGCCTTATGAGCAGTTCTTC
>NA|NA|TRBJ2-3|TRBV12-3/TRBV12-4
CASTFSGAGFYTQYF
TGTGCCAGCACCTTTAGTGGGGCGGGGTTTTATACGCAGTATTTT
>NA|many|TRBJ2-1|TRBV7-2
CASSLATGSSYNEQFF
TGTGCCAGCAGCTTAGCGACTGGTAGCTCCTACAATGAGCAGTTCTTC
>TRBD1|NA|TRBJ2-7|TRBV6-5
CASSYWDRDYEQYF
TGTGCCAGCAGTTACTGGGACAGGGACTACGAGCAGTACTTC
>TRBD2|NA|TRBJ2-7|TRBV4-2
CASSQDPAGGWTYEQYF
TGTGCCAGCAGCCAAGATCCAGCGGGGGGGTGGACCTACGAGCAGTACTTC
>NA|NA|TRBJ2-5|TRBV29-1
CSVEDREGAETQYF
TGCAGCGTTGAAGATCGGGAGGGGGCAGAGACCCAGTACTTC
>NA|once|TRBJ1-1|TRBV5-1
CASSLEGGAEAFF
TGCGCCAGCAGCTTGGAAGGAGGAGCTGAAGCTTTCTTT
>TRBD1|NA|TRBJ1-2|TRBV5-4
CASSLAGDRGYGYTF
TGTGCCAGCAGCTTGGCCGGGGACAGGGGGTATGGCTACACCTTC
>TRBD2|NA|TRBJ2-1|TRBV27
CASSSRYQAGGFRNEQFF
TGTGCCAGCAGTTCGCGCTACCAAGCGGGGGGGTTCAGAAATGAGCAGTTCTTC
>TRBD1|NA|TRBJ1-2|TRBV5-1
CASSLMTGARANYGYTF
TGCGCCAGCAGCTTGATGACAGGGGCCAGAGCTAACTATGGCTACACCTTC
>NA|NA|TRBJ2-3|TRBV19
CASSMDYRPPDTQYF
TGTGCCAGTAGTATGGACTATCGACCGCCAGATACGCAGTATTTT
>TRBD1|NA|TRBJ1-2|TRBV7-8
CASSQGGQGRRYTF
TGTGCCAGCAGCCAAGGTGGACAGGGCCGTCGCTACACCTTC
>TRBD2|NA|TRBJ2-5|TRBV3-1
CASSRFAGTSGGQETQYF
TGTGCCAGCAGCCGATTCGCCGGGACTAGCGGGGGGCAAGAGACCCAGTACTTC
>NA|NA|TRBJ1-1|TRBV5-1
CASRGDATNTEAFF
TGCGCCAGCAGAGGTGACGCGACGAACACTGAAGCTTTCTTT
>NA|NA|TRBJ1-6|TRBV25-1
CASSEGSGVRNSPLHF
TGTGCCAGCAGTGAGGGGTCGGGGGTCCGTAATTCACCCCTCCACTTT
>TRBD1|NA|TRBJ2-5|TRBV20-1
CSASPSRGLQETQYF
TGCAGTGCTAGCCCCTCAAGGGGGCTCCAAGAGACCCAGTACTTC
>TRBD1|NA|TRBJ2-1|TRBV20-1
CSAREGQFYNEQFF
TGCAGTGCTAGAGAGGGACAGTTTTACAATGAGCAGTTCTTC
>TRBD2|NA|TRBJ2-1|TRBV6-6
CASSWVAGSSYNEQFF
TGTGCCAGCAGTTGGGTAGCGGGGAGCTCCTACAATGAGCAGTTCTTC
>NA|few|TRBJ1-2|TRBV6-1
CASSETLGGDGYTF
TGTGCCAGCAGTGAAACTTTGGGGGGCGACGGCTACACCTTC
>NA|NA|TRBJ2-1|TRBV5-1
CVSSLVTGWNEQFF
TGCGTCAGCAGCTTGGTAACAGGGTGGAATGAGCAGTTCTTC
>NA|once|TRBJ1-5|TRBV12-3/TRBV12-4
CASSQGRASNQPQHF
TGTGCCAGCAGTCAGGGGAGGGCGAGCAATCAGCCCCAGCATTTT
>TRBD2|NA|TRBJ2-2|TRBV28
CASSTGGANTGELFF
TGTGCCAGCAGTACGGGAGGGGCGAACACCGGGGAGCTGTTTTTT
>NA|NA|TRBJ1-1|TRBV29-1
CSADNVAFF
TGCAGCGCGGACAATGTAGCTTTCTTT
>TRBD1|NA|TRBJ1-6|TRBV6-1
CASSERDRESPLHF
TGTGCCAGCAGTGAACGGGACAGGGAATCACCCCTCCACTTT
>NA|NA|TRBJ1-1|TRBV3-1
CASSQDLGGLGTEAFF
TGTGCCAGCAGCCAAGACCTGGGGGGGCTAGGCACTGAAGCTTTCTTT
>NA|NA|TRBJ2-1|TRBV11-2
CASSLSRYNEQFF
TGTGCCAGCAGCTTATCCAGATACAATGAGCAGTTCTTC
>TRBD1|NA|TRBJ2-1|TRBV6-5
CASSQTGGLYNEQFF
TGTGCCAGCAGTCAGACAGGGGGCTTATACAATGAGCAGTTCTTC
>TRBD2|NA|TRBJ2-1|TRBV7-2
CASSLVELAGVNEQFF
TGTGCCAGCAGCTTAGTTGAACTAGCGGGGGTCAATGAGCAGTTCTTC
>NA|NA|TRBJ2-2|TRBV5-5
CASSGPNTGELFF
TGTGCCAGCAGCGGGCCGAACACCGGGGAGCTGTTTTTT
>TRBD1|few|TRBJ2-1|TRBV29-1
CSARQGTTYNEQFF
TGCAGCGCTCGACAGGGGACAACTTACAATGAGCAGTTCTTC
>TRBD1|NA|TRBJ1-2|TRBV3-1
CASSQSGQANYGYTF
TGTGCCAGCAGCCAAAGTGGACAGGCTAACTATGGCTACACCTTC
>NA|NA|TRBJ2-1|TRBV7-2
CASSLTESFYNEQFF
TGTGCCAGCAGCTTAACCGAAAGCTTCTACAATGAGCAGTTCTTC
>NA|NA|TRBJ2-7|TRBV20-1
CSAQVDRYEQYF
TGCAGTGCTCAGGTAGACCGCTACGAGCAGTACTTC
>TRBD1|NA|TRBJ1-1|TRBV6-5
CASVGTVEAFF
TGTGCCAGCGTAGGGACAGTTGAAGCTTTCTTT
>NA|NA|TRBJ2-3|TRBV20-1
CSALGTLGDTQYF
TGCAGTGCCCTCGGGACTCTTGGGGATACGCAGTATTTT